One and the same sample provided the 21 T cell receptor beta chains below, sequenced in a study of T-cell reconstitution after alpha-beta-depleted transplantation in children. The TCRbeta library incorporated unique molecular identifiers. TCRdb re-called the PCR reads with MiXCR, one entry per CDR3 protein. The data contain about 980,000 distinct CDR3 sequences, about 31% of them seen just once; the ten biggest clones take up roughly 27%. This specimen consisted of PBMCs, mostly from graft donor cells, obtained 360 days after TCRalphabeta/CD19-depleted stem cell transplant. Every receptor here comes from a boy in the first two years of life who had a stem cell transplant for SCID, so the T cells may come from the graft donor.

The chain employs TRBV29-1 and TRBJ2-2; 8 bases align to TRBD1. Germline V gene data show CDR1 as SQVTM and CDR2 as ANQGSEA. Trimming took 7 bases from V and 6 from J; bases not matched to a gene: 10. CDR3 length: 14 amino acids. The DNA of the CDR3 is TGCAGCGGAGCCGCAGGGGGCTTCGCCGGGGAGCTGTTTTTT. Translating it yields CSGAAGGFAGELFF.

The V and J genes are TRBV20-1 and TRBJ2-5; D remains ambiguous. The germline V gene has CDR1 DFQATT and CDR2 SNEGSKA (reference sequence). V lost 3 bases to trimming and J lost 1 base, with 9 bases between them. The CDR3 is 13 amino acids. DNA of the CDR3: TGCAGTGCTAGTCGACAAATCCAAGAGACCCAGTACTTC. Its protein is CSASRQIQETQYF.

V usage is TRBV4-2 and J usage is TRBJ2-5; TRBD1 matches 10 bases. V was clipped by 3 bases and J by 5 bases; unmatched bases: 9. The CDR3 extends over 16 amino acids. Germline V gives CDR1 LGHNA, CDR2 YNFKEQ. CDR3 region: CASSQLRQGAKETQYF. In nucleotides, the CDR3 is TGTGCCAGCAGCCAGCTACGACAGGGGGCAAAGGAGACCCAGTACTTC.

This chain links TRBV11-2 with TRBJ2-1; D gene uncertain. V was clipped by 5 bases and J by 1 base, with 18 bases between them. This CDR3 contains 17 residues. Per the germline V gene, CDR1 is SGHAT and CDR2 is FQNNGV. CDR3 sequence: CASSPLWVRWSYNEQFF. The CDR3 nucleotides read TGTGCCAGCAGCCCGTTGTGGGTCCGGTGGTCCTACAATGAGCAGTTCTTC.

The rearrangement uses TRBV12-3 or TRBV12-4 and TRBJ2-1, with D possibly being TRBD2 (6 bases). This CDR3 has 13 amino acids. V lost 3 bases and J lost 9, with 12 bases in between. The CDR3, as DNA: TGTGCCAGCAGTTTGGGCGGGGTGAGTGAGCAGTTCTTC. This translates into CASSLGGVSEQFF.

In this sample, this clonotype turned up a few times. The chain employs TRBV5-1 and TRBJ2-7; D possibly uses TRBD1 or TRBD2 (5 bases each). The CDR3 sequence is 15 residues long. Per germline, CDR1 SGHRS and CDR2 YFSETQ. Deletions cut 0 bases from V and 3 bases from J, with 13 bases between. CDR3 sequence reads: CASSLVRETLYEQYF. CDR3 coding DNA: TGCGCCAGCAGCTTGGTCAGGGAGACCCTCTACGAGCAGTACTTC.

This chain uses TRBV7-9 with TRBJ2-7, with D perhaps TRBD1 (5 bases). Trimming stripped 1 base from V and 5 bases from J, with 12 bases between. The CDR3 runs 14 residues. Germline CDR1 SEHNR, CDR2 FQNEAQ (reference sequence). The CDR3 DNA reads TGTGCCAGCAGCTTAGAATACAGGCCCCACGAGCAGTACTTC. Amino acids: CASSLEYRPHEQYF.

This clonotype was seen a handful of times. The chain recombines TRBV9 with TRBJ1-5, with unresolved D. Germline CDR1 and CDR2: SGDLS and YYNGEE. Trimming removed 0 bases from V and 9 bases from J, with 10 bases in between. There are 13 residues in the CDR3. CDR3 region: CASSVEDRTPQHF. DNA of the CDR3: TGTGCCAGCAGCGTAGAAGACCGAACGCCCCAGCATTTT. The full variable domain, completed using reference TRBV9 and TRBJ1-5, is DSGVTQTPKHLITATGQRVTLRCSPRSGDLSVYWYQQSLDQGLQFLIQYYNGEERAKGNILERFSAQQFPDLHSELNLSSLELGDSALYFCASSVEDRTPQHFGDGTRLSIL.

V and J are TRBV20-1 and TRBJ2-5, with D possibly matching TRBD2 (6 bases). This CDR3 has 11 amino acids. CDR1 and CDR2 from the germline V gene are DFQATT and SNEGSKA (reference sequence). The chain's CDR3 is CSAGGLETQYF. The CDR3 nucleotides read TGCAGCGCTGGGGGGTTGGAGACCCAGTACTTC.

Written as DNA, the CDR3 is TGTGCCAGCAGTTTAGGGCAAGAGCGGGGGTTGAAGACCCAGTACTTC. It is translated as CASSLGQERGLKTQYF. The chain employs TRBV12-3 or TRBV12-4 and TRBJ2-5; 8 bases line up with TRBD2. The V gene end was trimmed by 1 base and the J gene end by 6 bases; junction bases not matched to a gene: 10. The CDR3 sequence is 16 residues long.

The chain joins TRBV29-1 to TRBJ2-1; TRBD1 or TRBD2 may be the D gene (5 bases each). V was pared by 3 bases and J by 6 bases, with 12 bases between. The germline V gene has CDR1 SQVTM and CDR2 ANQGSEA. The CDR3 contains 13 residues. The CDR3 loop reads CSVEGEMPNEQFF. Written as DNA, the CDR3 is TGCAGCGTTGAGGGGGAGATGCCCAATGAGCAGTTCTTC.

J is TRBJ1-3 and V is TRBV15; D is unclear. Germline V gene lookup returns CDR1 LNHNV and CDR2 YYDKDF (reference sequence). V dropped 0 bases and J dropped 4 bases, with 16 bases sitting between them. CDR3 length: 17 residues. CDR3 loop: CATSRDTVGKGGNTIYF. The CDR3 coding sequence is TGTGCCACCAGCAGAGACACCGTGGGGAAGGGAGGAAACACCATATATTTT.

V is TRBV5-1 and J is TRBJ2-2, with a tentative D call TRBD2 (7 bases). This CDR3 comprises 16 residues. Germline V CDR1 and CDR2: SGHRS, YFSETQ. The ends were cut back, 6 bases at V and 1 base at J, with 16 bases in the middle. The CDR3 nucleotides read TGCGCCAGCAATAGAGCGGGACAACTGAACACCGGGGAGCTGTTTTTT. Its protein is CASNRAGQLNTGELFF.

This clonotype turned up a few times. The CDR3 region has the DNA TGTGCCAGCAGTTACCCTCGGGACAGGGCGAGCTCCTACGAGCAGTACTTC. As protein: CASSYPRDRASSYEQYF. This chain uses TRBV6-2 or TRBV6-3 with TRBJ2-7; 9 bases align to TRBD1. Germline-derived CDR1 and CDR2 are MNHEY and SVGEGT. Trimming took 2 bases from V and 0 from J; bases not matched to a gene: 8. CDR3 length: 17 amino acids.

V gene TRBV5-6 combines with J gene TRBJ1-2, with D maybe TRBD1 (6 bases). The V gene lost 3 bases and the J gene lost 12 bases, with 18 bases spanning the gap. CDR1 and CDR2 (germline): SGHDT, YYEEEE. The CDR3 extends over 13 amino acids. The CDR3 bases are TGTGCCAGCAGCTCCCTCGGGGGCGAGCAGGACACCTTC. Translated: CASSSLGGEQDTF.

This clonotype showed up many times. V is TRBV14 and J is TRBJ2-5; D may be TRBD2 (6 bases). CDR3 length: 14 amino acids. V was cut by 3 bases and J by 2 bases, with 10 bases left in between. CDR1 and CDR2 from the germline V gene are SGHDN and FVKESK. CDR3 protein: CASSQQGGQETQYF. CDR3 in DNA: TGTGCCAGCAGCCAGCAGGGAGGACAAGAGACCCAGTACTTC.

The CDR3 nucleotides are TGCGCCAGCAGCTTGAAATCTCTCAGCTCCTACGAGCAGTACTTC. Translating gives CASSLKSLSSYEQYF. The genes are TRBV5-1 and TRBJ2-7; unclear D gene. Germline V gives CDR1 SGHRS, CDR2 YFSETQ. The CDR3 is made up of 15 amino acids. Trimming removed 1 base from V and 0 bases from J, with 11 bases in between.

The rearrangement joins TRBV4-1 to TRBJ2-7; no clear D. V lost 4 bases and J 5 bases, leaving 12 bases between the germline ends. CDR3 size: 13 residues. Germline V CDR1 and CDR2: MGHRA, YSYEKL. The CDR3 sequence is CASSREFNDEQYF. The CDR3 DNA sequence: TGCGCCAGCAGCCGAGAGTTTAACGACGAGCAGTACTTC.

This clonotype has just a few counts. The chain uses TRBV29-1 and TRBJ2-1, with no clear D. Germline CDR1 is SQVTM and CDR2 is ANQGSEA. V lost 0 bases to trimming and J lost 2 bases, with 5 bases between them. The CDR3 loop spans 13 amino acids. The CDR3 DNA sequence: TGCAGCGTTGAAGAGGAAACCTACAATGAGCAGTTCTTC. This codes for CSVEEETYNEQFF.

This clonotype was picked up many times. The chain has TRBV5-1 and TRBJ2-7; D is unclear. CDR1 and CDR2 (germline): SGHRS, YFSETQ. This CDR3 contains 15 residues. Deletions cut 0 bases from V and 0 bases from J, with 10 bases between. CDR3 DNA: TGCGCCAGCAGCTTGGGGAGCCCAAACTCCTACGAGCAGTACTTC. Encoded protein: CASSLGSPNSYEQYF. The variable domain in full, completed from reference TRBV5-1 and TRBJ2-7, reads KAGVTQTPRYLIKTRGQQVTLSCSPISGHRSVSWYQQTPGQGLQFLFEYFSETQRNKGNFPGRFSGRQFSNSRSEMNVSTLELGDSALYLCASSLGSPNSYEQYFGPGTRLTVT.

This clonotype has at least ten counts. The genes are TRBV5-1 and TRBJ2-3; weak D call: TRBD1 (5 bases). Germline-derived CDR1 and CDR2 are SGHRS and YFSETQ. This CDR3 region has 15 residues. With 4 bases removed from V and 1 base from J, the gap between germline ends came to 13 bases. CDR3 in amino acids: CASSRRVAGTDTQYF. In DNA form, the CDR3 reads TGCGCCAGCAGCCGCAGGGTGGCGGGCACAGATACGCAGTATTTT.